The T cell receptor beta chain described here comes from a study of Graves' ophthalmopathy and Graves' hyperthyroidism. Turning to the study itself: Samples of peripheral blood were obtained at initial diagnosis, prior to treatment of any kind.

Findings and caveats of the study: Ophthalmopathy could be told apart from stable hyperthyroidism by a 13-signature model (around 88% sensitivity, approximately 81% specificity). The majority of expanded thyroid clonotypes above 0.001 frequency also occurred in blood.

The evidence that diagnosis relied on was clinical symptoms, serum thyroxine, TRAb, thyroid ultrasound and orbital computed tomography. This CDR3 region has 11 residues. Germline CDR1 SQVTM, CDR2 ANQGSEA. V was clipped by 3 bases and J by 8 bases, with 7 bases between them. A remark on this clonotype: Its specificity is unknown.

The authors amplified TCR beta CDR3 regions, and they did so from RNA transcripts for repertoire sequencing. After a first-round RT-PCR with HTBI primers, a second-round multiplex PCR was run. From the multiplex PCR reads, TCRdb called clonotypes with MiXCR, one entry per CDR3 protein. The table lists 500,000 to 800,000 distinct CDR3 sequences, more than 40% of them singletons. The sample taken for sequencing was peripheral blood. This chain uses TRBV29-1 with TRBJ1-4; unclear D gene. This sequence originates from an adult man with Graves' ophthalmopathy. The CDR3 sequence is CSVDGREKLFF. The CDR3 nucleotides read TGCAGCGTTGATGGAAGAGAAAAACTGTTTTTT.